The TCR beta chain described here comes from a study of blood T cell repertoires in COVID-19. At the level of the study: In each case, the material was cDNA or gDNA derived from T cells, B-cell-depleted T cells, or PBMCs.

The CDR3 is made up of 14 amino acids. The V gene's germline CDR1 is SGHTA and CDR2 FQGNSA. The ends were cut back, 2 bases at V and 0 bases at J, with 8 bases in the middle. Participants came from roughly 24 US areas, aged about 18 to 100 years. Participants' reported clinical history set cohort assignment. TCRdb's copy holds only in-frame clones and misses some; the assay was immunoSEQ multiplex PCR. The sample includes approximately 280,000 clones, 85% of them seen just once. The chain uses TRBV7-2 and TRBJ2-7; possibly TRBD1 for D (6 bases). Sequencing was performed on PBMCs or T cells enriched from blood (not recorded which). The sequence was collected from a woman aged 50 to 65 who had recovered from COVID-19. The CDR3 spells CASSLQGSSYEQYF. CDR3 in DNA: TGTGCCAGCAGCTTACAGGGGAGCTCCTACGAGCAGTACTTC.